The 24 T cell receptor beta chains in this list originate from one sample, sequenced in a study of T cells in Graves' hyperthyroidism and ophthalmopathy. TCR beta CDR3 regions were amplified from RNA. First-round RT-PCR with HTBI primers amplified the TCR CDR3 region. TCRdb re-derived calls from the multiplex PCR reads in MiXCR, one entry per CDR3 protein. The table records hundreds of thousands of distinct CDR3 sequences, approximately 15% of them present only once. The material sequenced was blood. Receptors originate from a woman aged 40 to 55 with Graves' ophthalmopathy.

Concerning this clonotype itself: This may arise from a read error, as a much more abundant clone is one base away. Because it lacks the conserved phenylalanine or tryptophan at the end, this CDR3 is likely a read error. This sequence joins TRBV7-8 and TRBJ1-1; possibly TRBD1 for D (5 bases). CDR3 size: 16 residues. CDR1 is SGHVS and CDR2 is FQNEAQ in the germline V gene. V shed 1 base and J shed 5 bases, with 17 bases lying between them. CDR3 region: CASSLVFGGSNTEAFI. The CDR3 DNA follows: TGTGCCAGCAGCTTAGTGTTCGGGGGATCGAATACTGAAGCTTTCATT.

The sample holds a few counts of this clonotype. V gene TRBV24-1 combines with J gene TRBJ2-3; 14 nucleotides align to TRBD2. CDR1 is KGHDR, CDR2 SFDVKD, per germline. With 5 bases clipped from V and 4 bases from J, the junction kept 7 bases outside the gene matches. The CDR3 extends over 17 amino acids. For the CDR3, the DNA is TGTGCCACCAGTGCCGGGACTAGCGGGAGTCGGGCAGATACGCAGTATTTT. This codes for CATSAGTSGSRADTQYF.

In its sample, this clonotype was seen many times. This sequence joins TRBV30 and TRBJ2-1; 12 bases match TRBD1. There are 15 residues in the CDR3. The germline CDR1 and CDR2 sequences are GTSNPN and SVGIG (reference sequence). V lost 2 bases and J lost 5; bases outside the gene matches: 4. The CDR3: CAWSRGQGANNEQFF. CDR3 coding DNA: TGTGCCTGGAGTAGGGGACAGGGGGCAAACAATGAGCAGTTCTTC.

The rearrangement uses TRBV7-9 and TRBJ1-6; 10 bases match TRBD1. Germline V lookup: CDR1 SEHNR, CDR2 FQNEAQ (reference sequence). The CDR3 covers 16 residues. The V gene end was trimmed by 1 base and the J gene end by 10 bases; junction bases not matched to a gene: 7. The DNA for the CDR3 is TGTGCCAGCAGCTTAGGCTACGGGACAGGGGTCTCACCCCTCCACTTT. Protein: CASSLGYGTGVSPLHF.

Turning to this clonotype: A single base separates this from a much larger clone, so it may be a read error. CDR3 loop: CASGQVTSGRSSYEQFF. The CDR3 DNA sequence: TGTGCCAGCGGCCAAGTAACTAGCGGGAGGTCAAGCTATGAGCAGTTCTTC. V and J are TRBV3-1 and TRBJ2-1; 12 nucleotides line up with TRBD2. Germline V gene lookup returns CDR1 LGHDT and CDR2 YNNKEL (reference sequence). The CDR3 length is 17 residues.

This clonotype was found a few times. The chain joins TRBV30 to TRBJ2-3, with 14 bases identical to TRBD2. The CDR3 sequence is 15 residues long. CDR1 is GTSNPN, CDR2 SVGIG, per germline (reference sequence). V trimming: 5 bases; J trimming: 4 bases; junction bases outside the gene matches: 5. CDR3 amino acids: CAWETGLAGADTQYF. For the CDR3, the DNA is TGTGCCTGGGAAACGGGACTAGCGGGGGCAGATACGCAGTATTTT.

This clonotype has at least ten counts. This chain joins TRBV3-1 and TRBJ2-7; 8 nucleotides align to TRBD2. Germline assignment: CDR1 LGHDT and CDR2 YNNKEL (reference sequence). The CDR3 is 15 residues long. The trim removed 5 bases at V and 5 bases at J, leaving 11 bases unmatched. CDR3 loop: CASSSPQRERDEQYF. In DNA, the CDR3 is TGTGCCAGCAGCTCCCCACAGCGGGAGAGAGACGAGCAGTACTTC.

This rearrangement joins TRBV9 to TRBJ2-1; D remains unclear. The germline gives CDR1 SGDLS, CDR2 YYNGEE. CDR3 length: 14 residues. V lost 4 bases, J lost 5 bases, and 13 bases lay in between. The CDR3 DNA follows: TGTGCCAGCAGCCCCCGGACCTGGGACAATGAGCAGTTCTTC. It translates to CASSPRTWDNEQFF.

The chain has TRBV2 and TRBJ1-4; 9 positions match TRBD1. The CDR3 covers 15 residues. Trimming at V came to 7 bases and at J to 4 bases, leaving 7 bases not matched to a gene. CDR1 and CDR2 (germline): SNHLY, FYNNEI. The CDR3 spells CASTLGGQGNEKLFF. Here the CDR3 DNA reads TGTGCCAGCACTCTGGGGGGACAGGGTAATGAAAAACTGTTTTTT.

This clonotype was observed a handful of times. The chain employs TRBV4-1 and TRBJ1-1; D is unclear. The CDR3 covers 15 residues. CDR1 and CDR2 from the germline V gene are MGHRA and YSYEKL. V was pared by 1 base and J by 1 base, with 10 bases between. The CDR3 is CASSQGRNPNTEAFF. In DNA form, the CDR3 reads TGCGCCAGCAGCCAAGGTCGGAATCCGAACACTGAAGCTTTCTTT.

This chain uses TRBV13 with TRBJ2-3; D unclear. Trimming left V 8 bases short and J 2 bases short, with 14 bases between. Germline V CDR1 and CDR2: PRHDT, FYEKMQ (reference sequence). CDR3 length: 14 amino acids. The CDR3 here is CASSPGQVTDTQYF. The CDR3 bases are TGTGCCAGCTCCCCTGGGCAGGTCACAGATACGCAGTATTTT.

The sample holds many counts of this clonotype. This chain connects TRBV2 to TRBJ1-6; D remains unclear. V was pared by 0 bases and J by 10 bases, with 10 bases between. The CDR3 sequence is 14 residues long. From germline, CDR1 is SNHLY and CDR2 FYNNEI. For the CDR3, the DNA is TGTGCCAGCAGTGAAGCAGGGATAGGATCACCCCTCCACTTT. Translating it yields CASSEAGIGSPLHF. The full variable domain, completed using reference TRBV2 and TRBJ1-6, is EPEVTQTPSHQVTQMGQEVILRCVPISNHLYFYWYRQILGQKVEFLVSFYNNEISEKSEIFDDQFSVERPDGSNFTLKIRSTKLEDSAMYFCASSEAGIGSPLHFGNGTRLTVT.

This clonotype was seen repeatedly, ten times or more. The chain links TRBV4-2 to TRBJ2-3; D perhaps matches TRBD1 (6 bases). The V end was cut by 2 bases, the J end by 0 bases, with 9 bases between. The CDR3 totals 15 residues. Germline V gene lookup returns CDR1 LGHNA and CDR2 YNFKEQ. CDR3 nucleotide sequence: TGTGCCAGCAGCCAACAGGGGATGAGCACAGATACGCAGTATTTT. This encodes CASSQQGMSTDTQYF.

The chain employs TRBV6-1 and TRBJ1-2, with unresolved D. The CDR3 sequence is 13 residues long. Between the trimmed V and J ends, which lost 1 base and 4 bases, there was a span of 7 bases. The germline CDR1 and CDR2 sequences are MNHNS and SASEGT. The CDR3 sequence is CASSEEGGYGYTF. Written as DNA, the CDR3 is TGTGCCAGCAGTGAAGAGGGAGGCTATGGCTACACCTTC.

This clonotype appeared a few times. The rearrangement uses TRBV27 and TRBJ2-1, with TRBD1 as a possible D gene (6 bases). Germline V gene data show CDR1 as MNHEY and CDR2 as SMNVEV (reference sequence). Trimming stripped 5 bases from V and 1 base from J, with 12 bases between. The CDR3 runs 15 residues. The CDR3 bases are TGTGCCAGCAGTGGGATTAGGGGGTCCTACAATGAGCAGTTCTTC. This sequence encodes CASSGIRGSYNEQFF.

In regard to this clonotype: Being one base from a much bigger clone, this may be a read error. The rearrangement links TRBV24-1 to TRBJ1-5; TRBD1 might be the D (5 bases). The CDR3 is made up of 14 amino acids. CDR1 is KGHDR, CDR2 SFDVKD, per germline. The CDR3 region has the DNA TGTGCCACCAGTGAGGAGACAGTAAATCAGCCCCGGCATTTT. Amino acid sequence: CATSEETVNQPRHF.

This clonotype appeared a few times. The V gene is TRBV7-9, the J gene TRBJ2-3; 11 bases line up with TRBD2. Germline loops: CDR1 SEHNR, CDR2 FQNEAQ (reference sequence). With V trimmed by 5 bases and J by 5 bases, 12 bases remained unmatched. This CDR3 is 17 amino acids long. In nucleotides, the CDR3 is TGTGCCAGCAGCGCAATACTAGCGGGAGAATCTAAAGATACGCAGTATTTT. As protein: CASSAILAGESKDTQYF.

This clonotype appeared a few times. The chain uses TRBV20-1 and TRBJ2-5; 13 bases are shared with TRBD2. CDR1 DFQATT and CDR2 SNEGSKA come from the germline V gene (reference sequence). The V and J ends lost 6 bases and 0 bases, in that order; junction bases with no gene match: 7. CDR3 length: 16 residues. CDR3: CSARLAGGSYQETQYF. As DNA, the CDR3 is TGCAGTGCCAGACTAGCGGGGGGATCGTACCAAGAGACCCAGTACTTC.

There are a few counts of this clonotype. The rearrangement uses TRBV4-2 and TRBJ2-3, with 9 nucleotides matching TRBD2. The CDR3 consists of 16 residues. Losses at the gene ends were 2 bases for V and 4 bases for J; bases not matched to a gene: 7. Germline V gene lookup returns CDR1 LGHNA and CDR2 YNFKEQ. The CDR3 is CASSQLGGRESDTQYF. The CDR3 coding sequence is TGTGCCAGCAGCCAACTGGGCGGGAGGGAATCAGATACGCAGTATTTT.

A few counts support this clonotype. The chain uses TRBV7-3 and TRBJ2-6; D remains ambiguous. This CDR3 has 17 amino acids. V shed 2 bases and J shed 0 bases, with 11 bases lying between them. CDR1 SGHTA and CDR2 FQGTGA come from the germline V gene. In DNA, the CDR3 is TGTGCCAGCAGCTTATTCCCTCTTAGCTCTGGGGCCAACGTCCTGACTTTC. Translating gives CASSLFPLSSGANVLTF.

This clonotype occurred a few times. This chain uses TRBV19 with TRBJ2-1; the D gene is possibly TRBD1 (5 bases). This CDR3 spans 15 amino acids. Per the germline V gene, CDR1 is LNHDA and CDR2 is SQIVND (reference sequence). V lost 3 bases, J lost 4 bases, and 13 bases lay in between. The CDR3 DNA sequence: TGTGCCAGTAGTATGGATCGACAGAAGTACAATGAGCAGTTCTTC. The encoded protein is CASSMDRQKYNEQFF.

In the case of this clonotype: A much larger clone is a single base away; this may be a read error. This chain uses TRBV28 with TRBJ1-2; D is possibly TRBD1 (6 bases). Germline V gene data show CDR1 as MDHEN and CDR2 as SYDVKM. This CDR3 comprises 14 residues. CDR3 protein: CARSLRGIGYGYTF. DNA of the CDR3: TGTGCCAGAAGTTTAAGGGGGATAGGGTATGGCTACACCTTC.

This clonotype was counted many times. The J gene is TRBJ2-1, the V gene TRBV11-2; D possibly uses TRBD1 or TRBD2 (5 bases each). The CDR3 consists of 15 residues. V was cut by 4 bases and J by 7 bases, with 17 bases left in between. Germline values: CDR1 SGHAT, CDR2 FQNNGV. CDR3 residues: CASSWGPQPENEQFF. Written as DNA, the CDR3 is TGTGCCAGCAGCTGGGGACCGCAGCCCGAGAATGAGCAGTTCTTC.

This clonotype was counted many times. The chain is built from TRBV28 and TRBJ2-2; D may be TRBD1 (6 bases). CDR3 length: 14 amino acids. The germline CDR1 and CDR2 sequences are MDHEN and SYDVKM. V gave up 8 bases and J gave up 1 base, with 11 bases separating them. In nucleotides, the CDR3 is TGTGCCAGCCTCGACAGGCAGAACACCGGGGAGCTGTTTTTT. Its translation: CASLDRQNTGELFF.